The clone carrying this T cell receptor (beta chain) was detected once. Its antigen is not identified. An end of the junction differs from the germline gene, which may be a read error. The data are from a study of post-analysis software for immune sequencing data. General observations from the study: Normalized Chao1 diversity was significantly reduced in patients versus controls. Controls showed lower frequencies than patients for several TRBV segments, and TRBV5-6, TRBV5-1 and TRBV20-1 were among these.

The TCR beta cDNA libraries contained unique molecular identifiers. TCRdb redid the calling of the PCR reads with MiXCR, one entry per CDR3 protein. The profile shows 350,000 to 450,000 distinct CDR3 sequences, over 30% of them singletons. This CDR3 is built from 15 residues. Germline V CDR1 and CDR2: SGHNT, YENEEA. The TCR was taken from a girl aged 2-9 years with multiple sclerosis. The gene calls are TRBV11-3 and TRBJ2-2, with 8 bases that match TRBD1. The sequencing input was blood. CDR3 residues: CASSRQGMGTGEPFF. The CDR3, as DNA: TGTGCCAGCAGCAGACAGGGGATGGGCACCGGGGAGCCGTTTTTT. The variable domain in full, completed from reference TRBV11-3 and TRBJ2-2, reads EAGVVQSPRYKIIEKKQPVAFWCNPISGHNTLYWYLQNLGQGPELLIRYENEEAVDDSQLPKDRFSAERLKGVDSTLKIQPAELGDSAVYLCASSRQGMGTGEPFFGEGSRLTVL.